This is a list of T cell receptor beta chains from one sample in a study of shared clonotypes between healthy human individuals. The method was immunoSEQ multiplex PCR; TCRdb's version includes in-frame clones alone and lacks a portion of them. The sample lists about 380,000 clones, about 97% occurring once. Sequencing input: memory CD8+ T cells sorted from blood. The receptors originated from a man aged 30 to 39 in good health. Each CDR3 is given with its conserved first and last residue. D genes are given only for firm matches. Clone size is stated in some rows and not others, as once, few, many or a class when expanded.

TRBV4-1	TRBJ2-1	.	.	TGCGCCAGCAGCCAAGTCTGGACAGTTTACAATGAGCAGTTCTTC	CASSQVWTVYNEQFF
TRBV19	TRBJ1-5	.	.	TGTGCCAGTAGTATGAGGCCCCACAATCAGCCCCAGCATTTT	CASSMRPHNQPQHF
TRBV19	TRBJ1-5	TRBD1	.	TGTGCCAGTAGTCCATCCCAGGGGGGAGGCAATCAGCCCCAGCATTTT	CASSPSQGGGNQPQHF
TRBV19	TRBJ2-2	.	.	TGTGCCAGTAGTATCGTGGTCGGGGAGCTGTTTTTT	CASSIVVGELFF
TRBV19	TRBJ2-1	TRBD2	.	TGTGCCAGTAGTAAGGCGGGAGGTTACAATGAGCAGTTCTTC	CASSKAGGYNEQFF
TRBV10-3	TRBJ1-2	.	.	TGTGCCATCAGGGACAACTATGGCTACACCTTC	CAIRDNYGYTF
TRBV4-1	TRBJ2-7	TRBD2	.	TGCGCCAGCAGCCAAGATACCAGCGGGAGGCCACGCTCCTACGAGCAGTACTTC	CASSQDTSGRPRSYEQYF
TRBV4-1	TRBJ2-5	.	.	TGCGCCAGCAGCCACCCCGGACAAGAGACCCAGTACTTC	CASSHPGQETQYF
TRBV6-5	TRBJ2-1	.	.	TGTGCCAGCAGTTCTCTCCAGGGTGGCTACAATGAGCAGTTCTTC	CASSSLQGGYNEQFF
TRBV7-2	TRBJ2-5	TRBD1	.	TGTGCCAGCAGCCGAGGGACAGGCCTGGGAGAGACCCAGTACTTC	CASSRGTGLGETQYF
TRBV7-3	TRBJ1-3	.	.	TGTGCCAGCAGCTTACCGACCTCGGTAGGTCCCAGGATCTTCTCTGGAAACACCATATATTTT	CASSLPTSVGPRIFSGNTIYF
TRBV5-5	TRBJ2-7	TRBD1	.	TGTGCCAGCAGCCCACCGGACAGGGCCACCTACGAGCAGTACTTC	CASSPPDRATYEQYF
TRBV11-2	TRBJ2-7	.	.	TGTGCCAGCAGCTCAACAGGCTACGCCATCTACGAGCAGTACTTC	CASSSTGYAIYEQYF
TRBV30	TRBJ2-4	.	.	TGTGCCTGGAGTGTAGCGGGAGCCAAAAACATTCAGTACTTC	CAWSVAGAKNIQYF
TRBV25-1	TRBJ2-2	.	.	TGTGCCAGCAGTGAAGGACAGACCGGGGAGCTGTTTTTT	CASSEGQTGELFF
TRBV7-7	TRBJ2-1	TRBD2	.	TGTGCTAGCAGCTTAAGGCCTAGCGGGAGGGATGAGCAGTTCTTC	CASSLRPSGRDEQFF
TRBV7-8	TRBJ2-2	TRBD2	.	TGTGCCAGCAGCTTGTTGGGACAGGGAGGCGGACTAGCGGGAGTGACTACCGGGGAGCTGTTTTTT	CASSLLGQGGGLAGVTTGELFF
TRBV2	TRBJ1-2	.	.	TGTGCCAGCAGTGTACCCGGGGCCCCCTATGGCTACACCTTC	CASSVPGAPYGYTF
TRBV9	TRBJ2-1	TRBD2	few	TGTGCCAGCAGCGGGACTAGCGGGAGCTCCTACAATGAGCAGTTCTTC	CASSGTSGSSYNEQFF
TRBV2	TRBJ2-7	.	.	TGTGCCAGCAGAGAGGGGGGGGGCCTCTTACAGGGGAAAGGGCCCACCTACGAGCAGTACTTC	CASREGGGLLQGKGPTYEQYF
TRBV19	TRBJ1-5	.	once	TGTGCCAGTAGTATAGCCGGGACTTATCAGCCCCAGCATTTT	CASSIAGTYQPQHF
TRBV7-9	TRBJ2-3	TRBD2	once	TGTGCCAGCAGCTTAGTACTAGCGATAGATACGCAGTATTTT	CASSLVLAIDTQYF
TRBV6-5	TRBJ2-7	.	.	TGTGCCAGCAGTTACGGCAGGGGTTCCTACGAGCAGTACTTC	CASSYGRGSYEQYF
TRBV2	TRBJ1-2	TRBD1	.	TGTGCCAGCACTTATAGACAGGGTACCTATGGCTACACCTTC	CASTYRQGTYGYTF
TRBV30	TRBJ2-7	.	.	TGTGCCTGGAGTAGCAGGGGCCCCTACGAGCAGTACTTC	CAWSSRGPYEQYF
TRBV6-5	TRBJ2-1	.	.	TGTGCCAGCAGTTACTCTTGGGGGAATGAGCAGTTCTTC	CASSYSWGNEQFF
TRBV6-1	TRBJ1-2	TRBD1	.	TGTGCCAGCAGTGGACAGGGAATCTGGTATGGCTACACCTTC	CASSGQGIWYGYTF
TRBV29-1	TRBJ2-5	.	.	TGCAGCGTCCTAGAGGTTGCGGAGACCCAGTACTTC	CSVLEVAETQYF
TRBV5-1	TRBJ2-3	.	.	TGCGCCAGCAGCTTTGGGGGAACCACAGATACGCAGTATTTT	CASSFGGTTDTQYF
TRBV2	TRBJ2-7	TRBD1	few	TGTGCCAGCAGGGGGGACAGCTACGAGCAGTACTTC	CASRGDSYEQYF
TRBV15	TRBJ2-2	.	.	TGTGCCACCAGCAGAGATCGGGACGGGAGCTGGACCGGGGAGCTGTTTTTT	CATSRDRDGSWTGELFF
TRBV7-2	TRBJ2-1	.	.	TGTGCCAGCAGCCCCTCGGGGCTCGAGGGTCTTTACAATGAGCAGTTCTTC	CASSPSGLEGLYNEQFF
TRBV19	TRBJ2-1	.	.	TGTGCCAGTAACGGGGGAGAGGTCTACAATGAGCAGTTCTTC	CASNGGEVYNEQFF
TRBV5-1	TRBJ2-7	TRBD1	.	TGCGCCAGCAGCGCCAAACCGGGACAGAGTTACGAGCAGTACTTC	CASSAKPGQSYEQYF
TRBV28	TRBJ1-1	TRBD1	.	TGTGCCAGCAGCTACCACCGACAGGGCGGGAACACTGAAGCTTTCTTT	CASSYHRQGGNTEAFF
TRBV4-1	TRBJ1-4	.	.	TGCGCCAGCAGCGAATGGATGGTAGGCGCAGGCCAACTGTTTTTT	CASSEWMVGAGQLFF
TRBV15	TRBJ1-2	.	.	TGTGCCACCAGCAGAGACACCAGCGCTAACTATGGCTACACCTTC	CATSRDTSANYGYTF
TRBV4-1	TRBJ1-2	.	.	TGCGCCAGCAGCCAAAACAGGGCCAACTATGGCTACACCTTC	CASSQNRANYGYTF
TRBV5-1	TRBJ1-3	.	.	TGCGCCAGCAGCTTTAACTCTGGAAACACCATATATTTT	CASSFNSGNTIYF
TRBV10-3	TRBJ2-2	.	once	TGTGCCATCAGCGAGGGAGGCCACACCGGGGAGCTGTTTTTT	CAISEGGHTGELFF
TRBV10-3	TRBJ2-7	.	once	TGTGCCATCAGTGGCACTAGTTTTGGGCAGTACTTC	CAISGTSFGQYF
TRBV28	TRBJ1-3	.	.	TGTGCCAGCAGTTTAGGTGGTAGGGGAGGGACGGGAAACACCATATATTTT	CASSLGGRGGTGNTIYF
TRBV14	TRBJ2-2	TRBD2	.	TGTGCCAGCAGCCAAGCCGGGGGGACTAGCGGGAGAGGGAACACCGGGGAGCTGTTTTTT	CASSQAGGTSGRGNTGELFF
TRBV11-3	TRBJ2-2	.	few	TGTGCCAGCAGCTTAGACGGGGAGCTGTTTTTT	CASSLDGELFF
TRBV28	TRBJ2-2	.	few	TGTGCCAGCAGTTTCGTTGGGGACACCGGGGAGCTGTTTTTT	CASSFVGDTGELFF
TRBV11-3	TRBJ2-5	TRBD2	.	TGTGCCAGCAGCCCGGGGAGGCGGGAGATTGAGACCCAGTACTTC	CASSPGRREIETQYF
TRBV19	TRBJ2-6	.	.	TGTGCCAGTAGTACCTGGGGCGGCTCTGGGGCCAACGTCCTGACTTTC	CASSTWGGSGANVLTF
TRBV5-5	TRBJ1-2	.	.	TGTGCCAGCAGCTTAAAGCTCCCTGGCTATGGCTACACCTTC	CASSLKLPGYGYTF
TRBV14	TRBJ1-5	.	.	TGTGCCAGCAGCCAAACAGGGAATCAGCCCCAGCATTTT	CASSQTGNQPQHF
TRBV4-2	TRBJ2-6	.	.	TGTGCCAGCAGCCAACACAGCTCTGGGGCCAACGTCCTGACTTTC	CASSQHSSGANVLTF
TRBV7-6	TRBJ2-6	TRBD2	.	TGTGCCAGCAGCTTAGCGCGGCTAGCGGGAGGGCGTCCTGGGGCCAACGTCCTGACTTTC	CASSLARLAGGRPGANVLTF
TRBV5-4	TRBJ1-1	TRBD1	.	TGTGCCAGCAGCTTACCGGGACAGGGGAGATGGACTGAAGCTTTCTTT	CASSLPGQGRWTEAFF
TRBV27	TRBJ1-5	TRBD1	once	TGTGCCAGCAGCACGGGACAGGGGCAGCCCCAGCATTTT	CASSTGQGQPQHF
TRBV10-3	TRBJ2-3	TRBD2	.	TGTGCCATCAGTGAGTCTAGTCCACCGGGACTAGTCGTTCTTAGCACAGATACGCAGTATTTT	CAISESSPPGLVVLSTDTQYF
TRBV10-2	TRBJ2-7	.	once	TGCGCCAGCAGCGCAATCCCGGGGAGCTCCTACGAGCAGTACTTC	CASSAIPGSSYEQYF
TRBV5-1	TRBJ2-6	TRBD1	.	TGCGCCAGCAGCTCGACAGGGGGCCTTATCTCTGGGGCCAACGTCCTGACTTTC	CASSSTGGLISGANVLTF
TRBV5-4	TRBJ2-7	TRBD1	.	TGTGCCAGCAGCCCCAGGCCAGGGGGATACGAGCAGTACTTC	CASSPRPGGYEQYF
TRBV7-8	TRBJ2-3	.	.	TGTGCCAGCAGCTCCTCGATAGCGCAGTATTTT	CASSSSIAQYF